Below are 5 T cell receptor beta chains sequenced from a single sample in a study of blood T cell repertoires in COVID-19. Sequenced by immunoSEQ multiplex PCR; TCRdb stores in-frame clones only, minus some. Of 300,000 to 400,000 clones listed, under 95% are singletons. Source material: peripheral blood. Receptors were obtained from a woman between 18 and 29 years old who had recovered from COVID-19.

This sequence joins TRBV6-5 and TRBJ2-5; 9 bases align to TRBD2. V shed 5 bases and J 2 bases; nucleotides not matched to a gene: 6. This CDR3 is 15 amino acids long. CDR1 and CDR2 (germline): MNHEY, SVGAGI. CDR3 bases: TGTGCCAGCAGTCCGGGACTAGCCCAACAAGAGACCCAGTACTTC. Protein: CASSPGLAQQETQYF.

The chain links TRBV6-5 to TRBJ1-6; D perhaps matches TRBD1 (5 bases). CDR3 size: 16 residues. From germline, CDR1 is MNHEY and CDR2 SVGAGI. Trimming took off 2 bases at V and 7 bases at J, with 15 bases between the two ends. The CDR3 sequence: CASSYHQRQYNSPLHF. CDR3 nucleotides: TGTGCCAGCAGTTACCATCAACGACAGTACAATTCACCCCTCCACTTT.

The rearrangement uses TRBV6-2 or TRBV6-3 and TRBJ2-1; 9 bases align to TRBD2. With V trimmed by 5 bases and J by 7 bases, 12 bases remained unmatched. This CDR3 contains 16 residues. The germline V gene encodes CDR1 MNHEY and CDR2 SVGEGT. DNA of the CDR3: TGTGCCAGCAGTCCCCGGGGTAGCGGGAGTGGGAATGAGCAGTTCTTC. As protein: CASSPRGSGSGNEQFF.

CDR3 bases: TGTGCCAGCAGTTACAGGGGGATCTACGAGCAGTACGTC. Translated: CASSYRGIYEQYV. The V and J genes are TRBV2 and TRBJ2-7, with 8 bases that match TRBD1. V gave up 5 bases and J gave up 3 bases; unmatched junction bases: 3. In germline, CDR1 is SNHLY, CDR2 FYNNEI. This CDR3 spans 13 amino acids.

This chain joins TRBV5-1 and TRBJ2-1; 12 nucleotides align to TRBD2. Germline V gene lookup returns CDR1 SGHRS and CDR2 YFSETQ. This CDR3 contains 14 residues. J was trimmed by 15 bases and V by 7 bases; bases with no gene match: 14. The CDR3 here is CASCGGLAGNPPFF. The CDR3 region has the DNA TGCGCCAGCTGTGGAGGACTAGCGGGAAATCCCCCGTTCTTC.